Listed here are 5 T cell receptor beta chains from one sample, sequenced in a study of shared clonotypes between healthy human individuals. Clones were sequenced by immunoSEQ multiplex PCR, and TCRdb holds only the in-frame ones, with some missing. The table lists 1,500,000 or so clones, 98% of them singletons. The specimen was naive CD4+ T cells sorted from blood. Subset here: CD45RA+ positively selected. The receptors were sampled from a man between 25 and 39 years old in good health.

The chain links TRBV5-1 to TRBJ1-3; D ambiguous. Germline CDR1 reads SGHRS; CDR2 reads YFSETQ. This CDR3 region has 17 residues. Trimming shortened V by 3 bases and J by 4 bases, and 20 bases separated the two germline ends. The CDR3 bases are TGCGCCAGCAGCTCAATATCGGTCGGCACCTCCGGAAACACCATATATTTT. It specifies CASSSISVGTSGNTIYF.

The V call is TRBV9, the J call TRBJ2-3; TRBD2 aligns across 10 bases. Germline assignment: CDR1 SGDLS and CDR2 YYNGEE. This CDR3 is 16 amino acids long. The V gene end was trimmed by 4 bases and the J gene end by 2 bases; junction bases not matched to a gene: 7. The CDR3 region is CASSTRTSGVTDTQYF. CDR3 nucleotide sequence: TGTGCCAGCAGCACACGGACTAGCGGAGTCACAGATACGCAGTATTTT.

The chain recombines TRBV27 with TRBJ2-3; 14 bases map to TRBD2. CDR1 is MNHEY, CDR2 SMNVEV, per germline (reference sequence). V lost 8 bases and J lost 4; bases outside the gene matches: 20. The CDR3 has 20 residues. This chain's CDR3 is CASWRDPGLAGDLAADTQYF. The CDR3 DNA reads TGTGCCAGCTGGCGGGATCCGGGACTAGCGGGAGATTTAGCTGCAGATACGCAGTATTTT.

The chain uses TRBV10-2 and TRBJ2-3; 8 bases align to TRBD2. CDR1 and CDR2 from the germline V gene are WSHSY and SAAADI. The CDR3 length is 14 residues. CDR3 bases: TGCGCTACCAGCATTACAGCGGGAGAAGGTACGCAGTATTTT. Translated: CATSITAGEGTQYF.

The chain employs TRBV29-1 and TRBJ2-7; D uncertain. Trimming stripped 7 bases from V and 3 bases from J, with 13 bases between. Germline assignment: CDR1 SQVTM and CDR2 ANQGSEA. This CDR3 is 12 amino acids long. The CDR3 loop is CSGRIGSYEQYF. In DNA, the CDR3 is TGCAGCGGCCGAATAGGAAGCTACGAGCAGTACTTC.